The entry below describes one T cell receptor (beta chain). This clone's antigen is unknown. A junction end diverges from the germline sequence, so it may reflect a read error. This sample is part of a study of T cell repertoires in cytomegalovirus infection (dated by TCRdb to about 2019). Concerning the study at large: Because public TCR beta signatures pointed to carriage of CMV infection together with the matching HLA type, the HLA type of each donor mattered for the analysis.

Points the paper makes about the study in general: The ex vivo response was dominated by HLA-C-restricted CMV-specific TCR beta clonotypes, which also provided the single most frequent clonotype in two of eight donors. In both this cohort and an independent approximately 400-donor cohort, the cumulative frequency of public TCR beta family members distinguished carriers of CMV infection plus the relevant HLA type.

From its cysteine to its phenylalanine, the CDR3 spans 15 amino acids. Solely the CDR3 DNA is kept, with 45 bases framed from the first base. Per the germline V gene, SGHTA is the CDR1 and FQGNSA is the CDR2. Sequenced using an Illumina HiSeq 1500. The raw public data were reprocessed by TCRdb itself: fastp quality trimming at Q25, MiXCR clonotype calling, in-frame beta chains only. Every CDR3 protein is listed once, alongside the most common genes and DNA of its rows. A total of 450,000 to 650,000 distinct CDR3 sequences appear in this sample, about 26% of them only once. The ten largest make up under 15% of the sample.

The chain links TRBV7-2 with TRBJ2-1; the D gene remains uncertain. Sample: PBMCs. This sequence originates from a human donor in good health (CMV status not recorded). Some clones in this sample may be carry-over from other donors' samples. The DNA reads TGTGCCAGCAGCTTAGCTGGGTACTCCTACAGTGAGCAGTTCTTC. This encodes CASSLAGYSYSEQFF.